This TCR beta chain was obtained from a study of cytomegalovirus exposure and HLA in healthy donors. Study summary: Researchers found that roughly 80% of about 400 genotyped donors fell within the Caucasian-associated ancestry cluster. Study results and limitations: A later analysis by the authors found several of the most significant clusters apparently linked to common viral pathogens. Being indistinguishable, some V segments were excluded, TRBV6-2 and TRBV6-3 among them. Most TCR sequences were rare, but some public TCRs occurred in many donors.

13 Jbeta primers and 60 Vbeta primers were used for the PCR. Method: immunoSEQ multiplex PCR; TCRdb's copy keeps in-frame clones and lacks some. The sample lists more than 75,000 clones; roughly 70% were seen once. CDR1 is SGHRS and CDR2 is YFSETQ in the germline V gene. The J segment lost 0 bases and the V segment lost 4 bases, leaving 5 bases of the junction unmatched. CDR3 length equals 16 residues. As to this clone: Its antigen is unknown.

The chain has TRBV5-1 and TRBJ2-2, with 8 bases aligning to TRBD1. Material: PBMCs. This clonotype was obtained from a man in his forties or fifties in good health and CMV-seropositive. The CDR3 DNA reads TGCGCCAGCAGCCTGAGGGACAGGCCGAACACCGGGGAGCTGTTTTTT. This codes for CASSLRDRPNTGELFF.